The 5 T cell receptor beta chains below all came from one sample that was sequenced in a study of post-analysis software for immune sequencing data. For these receptors, no antigen is known. TCR beta cDNA libraries included unique molecular identifiers. TCRdb independently ran MiXCR on the PCR reads; one entry per CDR3 protein. In the table there are 750,000 to 900,000 distinct CDR3 sequences, around 42% of which are singletons. Study-level results: Comparison of patients with controls showed about 5 TRBV segments more frequent in patients, TRBV5-6, TRBV5-1 and TRBV20-1 among them.

Source material: blood. Source of these receptors: a girl aged 5-17 years with multiple sclerosis.

The V call is TRBV29-1, the J call TRBJ2-5; D uncertain. Trimming removed 7 bases at V and 5 bases at J, with 11 bases between. CDR3 length: 11 residues. Germline loops: CDR1 SQVTM, CDR2 ANQGSEA. The CDR3 region has the DNA TGCAGCGCGGGCAGACGGGAGACCCAGTACTTC. Its protein product is CSAGRRETQYF.

This clonotype appeared a few times. The chain links TRBV15 to TRBJ2-1, with 11 positions matching TRBD2. V lost 0 bases to trimming and J lost 5 bases; unmatched junction nucleotides: 3. The CDR3 sequence is 16 residues long. The V gene's germline CDR1 is LNHNV and CDR2 YYDKDF (reference sequence). The CDR3 protein is CATSRDGTSGNNEQFF. In DNA, the CDR3 is TGTGCCACCAGCAGAGATGGGACTAGCGGAAACAATGAGCAGTTCTTC.

The CDR3 DNA reads as TGTGCCAGCAGTGAAATAGGGAGTAAGAAGGGAGAGACCCAGTACTTC. Translation: CASSEIGSKKGETQYF. This chain joins TRBV25-1 and TRBJ2-5, with D perhaps matching TRBD2 (5 bases). The CDR3 runs 16 residues. V was pared by 2 bases and J by 4 bases, with 17 bases between. From germline, CDR1 is MGHDK and CDR2 SYGVNS. The variable domain in full, with the rest retrieved from reference TRBV25-1 and TRBJ2-5, is EADIYQTPRYLVIGTGKKITLECSQTMGHDKMYWYQQDPGMELHLIHYSYGVNSTEKGDLSSESTVSRIRTEHFPLTLESARPSHTSQYLCASSEIGSKKGETQYFGPGTRLLVL.

The chain uses TRBV7-6 and TRBJ2-4; 14 positions agree with TRBD2. The end of the DNA is better explained by TRBJ2-5, so the J call may be wrong. The CDR3 runs to 18 residues. The germline V gene encodes CDR1 SGHVS and CDR2 FNYEAQ. CDR3 bases: TGTGCCAGCAACCTTGGACTAGCGGGAGGCTACAGGGTGGAGACCCAGTACTTC. Amino acid sequence: CASNLGLAGGYRVETQYF.

The chain employs TRBV20-1 and TRBJ2-5; D perhaps matches TRBD2 (6 bases). CDR1 and CDR2 from the germline V gene are DFQATT and SNEGSKA (reference sequence). This CDR3 spans 13 amino acids. V gave up 5 bases and J gave up 7 bases, with 17 bases separating them. The CDR3 is CSAVRDSRGTQYF. The DNA of the CDR3 is TGCAGTGCTGTTCGGGACTCCCGAGGGACCCAGTACTTC.